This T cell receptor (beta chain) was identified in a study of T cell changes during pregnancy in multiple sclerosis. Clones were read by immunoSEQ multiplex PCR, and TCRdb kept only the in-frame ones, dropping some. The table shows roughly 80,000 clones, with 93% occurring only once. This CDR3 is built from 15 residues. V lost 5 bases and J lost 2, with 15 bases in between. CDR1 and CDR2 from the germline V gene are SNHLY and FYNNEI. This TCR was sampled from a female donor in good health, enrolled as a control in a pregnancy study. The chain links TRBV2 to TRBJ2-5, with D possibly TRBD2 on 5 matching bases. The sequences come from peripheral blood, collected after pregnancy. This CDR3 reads CASSKGASGQETQYF. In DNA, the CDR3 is TGTGCCAGCAGTAAGGGAGCTTCCGGACAAGAGACCCAGTACTTC. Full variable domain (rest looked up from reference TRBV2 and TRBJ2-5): EPEVTQTPSHQVTQMGQEVILRCVPISNHLYFYWYRQILGQKVEFLVSFYNNEISEKSEIFDDQFSVERPDGSNFTLKIRSTKLEDSAMYFCASSKGASGQETQYFGPGTRLLVL.